The rows below give T cell receptor beta chains drawn from one sample of a study of T cells after yellow fever vaccination. TCRdb reprocessed the 5' RACE reads with MiXCR, giving one entry per CDR3 protein. This table has hundreds of thousands of distinct CDR3 sequences, about 19% appearing once. Here the sequenced sample was PBMCs, taken 15 days after the yellow fever booster vaccination. These receptors came from a man in his thirties or forties who received the YFV17D yellow fever vaccine. CDR3s include the opening cysteine and the closing phenylalanine or tryptophan. A D gene is named only where the DNA matches it firmly. Not all rows give a size; the values are once, few, many and, for expanded clones, a class.

J	size	D	V	DNA	CDR3
TRBJ2-3	few	NA	TRBV21-1	TGTGCCAGCAGCCTGGGGCGGGAGCAGGATACGCAGTATTTT	CASSLGREQDTQYF
TRBJ1-5	few	NA	TRBV12-3/TRBV12-4	TGTGCCAGCAGTTTCGGTCAGAAAATGGGTCAGCCCCAGCATTTT	CASSFGQKMGQPQHF
TRBJ2-7	NA	TRBD2	TRBV7-2	TGTGCCAGCAGCTTACTAGCGGGAAACTCCTACGAGCAGTACTTC	CASSLLAGNSYEQYF
TRBJ2-7	NA	NA	TRBV7-3	TGTGCCAGCAGCTTAACGCAGGGAGGCGAGCAGTACTTC	CASSLTQGGEQYF
TRBJ2-3	NA	TRBD2	TRBV6-2/TRBV6-3	TGTGCCAGCAGACAGACACAGACGCTAGCGGGAGTGGATACGCAGTATTTT	CASRQTQTLAGVDTQYF
TRBJ1-1	few	NA	TRBV29-1	TGCAGCGTTGGCAGACTGGGGACTGAAGCTTTCTTT	CSVGRLGTEAFF
TRBJ1-4	few	TRBD1	TRBV15	TGTGCCACCAGCAGAAGTGACAGGGGAAAACTGTTTTTT	CATSRSDRGKLFF
TRBJ2-3	few	TRBD1	TRBV18	TGTGCCAGCTCACCCGACAGGGGGGATACGCAGTATTTT	CASSPDRGDTQYF
TRBJ2-1	few	NA	TRBV9	TGTGCCAGCAGCCCCCCCCTGAGCTCCTACAATGAGCAGTTCTTC	CASSPPLSSYNEQFF
TRBJ2-1	NA	TRBD2	TRBV5-1	TGCGCCAGCAGCTTGGGTGCAGCGGGAGTTGATCAGTTCTTC	CASSLGAAGVDQFF
TRBJ2-5	few	NA	TRBV15	TGTGCCACCAGCATCCAAACGCAAGAGACCCAGTACTTC	CATSIQTQETQYF
TRBJ2-1	few	TRBD2	TRBV7-8	TGTGCCAGCAGCTCCGTAGCGGGAGGAGAGCAGTTCTTC	CASSSVAGGEQFF
TRBJ2-1	few	TRBD1	TRBV20-1	TGCAGTGCTACCGGGACAGGCCATGGGCATGAGCAGTTCTTC	CSATGTGHGHEQFF
TRBJ2-3	NA	TRBD2	TRBV20-1	TGCAGTGCCCCGACTAGCGACAGCACAGATACGCAGTATTTT	CSAPTSDSTDTQYF
TRBJ2-3	once	TRBD1	TRBV5-1	TGCGCCAGCAGCTTTACGGGACAGGGGGCAGGAGATACGCAGTATTTT	CASSFTGQGAGDTQYF
TRBJ2-7	NA	NA	TRBV6-2/TRBV6-3	TGTGCCAGCAGTTATAGTCCCCTCCTGAGGGGAGAGCAGTACTTC	CASSYSPLLRGEQYF
TRBJ2-7	NA	NA	TRBV9	TGTGCCAGCAGCGTAGGTCCCAACAGAGAGCAGTACTTC	CASSVGPNREQYF
TRBJ1-1	few	NA	TRBV28	TGTGCCAGCATTGTGGGGAGTCTAGGCACTGAAGCTTTCTTT	CASIVGSLGTEAFF
TRBJ2-5	NA	TRBD2	TRBV5-1	TGCGCCAGCAGCGGGGGACTAGCGGGAGTATTAGAGACCCAGTACTTC	CASSGGLAGVLETQYF